This entry concerns a single T cell receptor (beta chain). This specimen comes from a study of blood T cell repertoires in COVID-19. Method: immunoSEQ multiplex PCR; TCRdb's copy keeps in-frame clones and lacks some. The data hold some 290,000 clones, with approximately 87% observed a single time. Seattle-derived patients entered the study during active infection and were followed longitudinally. What was sequenced was peripheral blood. The receptor comes from a woman aged 25 to 45 with COVID-19, enrolled during active disease.

CDR3 coding DNA: TGTGCCAGCAGCTTCCCGCCAGGCTCCTACGAGCAGTACTTC. Amino acid sequence: CASSFPPGSYEQYF. The rearrangement joins TRBV7-9 to TRBJ2-7; the D is unclear. V shed 3 bases and J shed 0 bases, with 9 bases lying between them. The germline V gene encodes CDR1 SEHNR and CDR2 FQNEAQ (reference sequence). CDR3 length equals 14 residues.